This T cell receptor (beta chain) derives from a study of human T cells and chemical hapten exposure. Turning to the study itself: In the roughly 25-week study, patients were dosed weekly with diphenylcyclopropenone on the scalp throughout. Findings and limits, study-wide: TCRs whose frequency exceeded 1 in 1000 remained the same following DPC sensitization. More PT1 expanded TCRs went with higher patch test scores.

Germline CDR1 and CDR2: SGHRS and YFSETQ. The CDR3 extends over 12 amino acids. V was trimmed by 1 base and J by 9 bases, leaving 11 bases between them. This clonotype was seen a handful of times. Its antigen is unidentified. MiXCR, run by TCRdb on the RACE reads, gives a single entry per CDR3 protein. The data contain around 110,000 distinct CDR3 sequences, around an eighth of them singletons. Time point specified: patch test 1, 2 weeks after DPC sensitization. Treatment given: therapeutic diphenylcyclopropenone sensitization with weekly scalp DPC. Unfractionated whole blood was the source of the extracted total RNA.

This sequence was found in a woman between 50 and 59 years old with alopecia areata. Some clones in this sample may be carry-over from other donors' samples. Sequenced material: whole blood, taken in connection with sensitization to the hapten diphenylcyclopropenone (DPC). The V call is TRBV5-1, the J call TRBJ2-7, with TRBD1 as a possible D gene (5 bases). The CDR3 DNA follows: TGCGCCAGCAGCTTGACAGGCAAGGTGCAGTACTTC. Its translation is CASSLTGKVQYF. The complete variable domain, with remaining parts taken from reference TRBV5-1 and TRBJ2-7, reads KAGVTQTPRYLIKTRGQQVTLSCSPISGHRSVSWYQQTPGQGLQFLFEYFSETQRNKGNFPGRFSGRQFSNSRSEMNVSTLELGDSALYLCASSLTGKVQYFGPGTRLTVT.